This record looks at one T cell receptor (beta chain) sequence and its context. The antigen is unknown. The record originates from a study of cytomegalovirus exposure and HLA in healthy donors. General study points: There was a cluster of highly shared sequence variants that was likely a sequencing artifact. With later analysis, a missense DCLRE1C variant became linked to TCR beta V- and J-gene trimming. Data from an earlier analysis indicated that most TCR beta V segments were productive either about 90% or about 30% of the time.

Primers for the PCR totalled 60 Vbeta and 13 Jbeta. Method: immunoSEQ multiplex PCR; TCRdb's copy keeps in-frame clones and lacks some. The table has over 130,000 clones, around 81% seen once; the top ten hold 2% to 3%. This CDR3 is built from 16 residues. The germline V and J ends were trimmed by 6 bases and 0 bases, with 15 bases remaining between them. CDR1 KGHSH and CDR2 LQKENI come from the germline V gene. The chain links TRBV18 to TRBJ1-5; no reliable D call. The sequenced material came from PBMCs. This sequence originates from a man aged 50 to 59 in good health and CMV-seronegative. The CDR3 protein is CASSRQAQLSNQPQHF. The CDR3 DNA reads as TGTGCCAGCTCGCGCCAGGCCCAACTTAGCAATCAGCCCCAGCATTTT.